These 10 T cell receptor beta chains originate from one sample sequenced in a study of tumor and adjacent non-tumor tissue in lung cancer (dated by TCRdb to the late 2010s). RNA was isolated from bulk unsorted tissue, and RNA quality was assessed with a NanoDrop ND-1000 and an Agilent 2100. The library was made by multiplex PCR. Sequencer: Illumina HiSeq 2500. TCRbeta libraries were built by three rounds of nested PCR using primers (Table S4), following protocols modified from ARM-PCR. TCRdb redid the processing of the public reads, applying fastp at Q25 and MiXCR, and retained in-frame beta chains. Each CDR3 protein appears once, grouped with its most common genes and DNA. The sample profile shows more than 70,000 distinct CDR3 sequences; about 66% of them were found once. Approximately 15% of the sample goes to the ten largest clones. The material sequenced was lung tumor tissue. The receptors derive from a man aged 70-80 years with non-small cell lung cancer.

With regard to this clonotype: This could be a read error, since a much larger clone is one nucleotide away. The chain employs TRBV4-1 and TRBJ1-5, with D tentatively TRBD1 (5 bases). The CDR3 extends over 13 amino acids. CDR1 MGHRA and CDR2 YSYEKL come from the germline V gene. With 8 bases removed from V and 8 bases from J, the gap between germline ends came to 16 bases. For the CDR3, the DNA is TGCGCCAGCGGGGGGGGGTTGCATGAGCCCCAGCATTTT. Its protein is CASGGGLHEPQHF.

Comment on this clonotype: A much larger clonotype is one base distant, so this may be a read error. The conserved phenylalanine or tryptophan normally closing the CDR3 is absent here, so this likely arose from a read error. The J gene is TRBJ1-2, the V gene TRBV5-1, with no clear D. Trimming cost V 7 bases and J 5 bases, with 12 bases left between them. CDR3 size: 12 residues. In germline, CDR1 is SGHRS, CDR2 YFSETQ. The CDR3 loop is CASRGPRYGYTL. The DNA for the CDR3 is TGCGCCAGCCGCGGGCCCCGGTATGGCTACACCTTA.

Concerning this clonotype: Germline and junction disagree at one end, which may indicate a read error. V is TRBV20-1 and J is TRBJ2-1, with TRBD2 identical over 7 bases. Germline V lookup: CDR1 DFQATT, CDR2 SNEGSKA (reference sequence). The CDR3 totals 18 residues. The CDR3 DNA follows: TGCAGTGCTAGCCCTATCGGGACTACTCGGGGCCTCTACAATGAACAGTTCTTC. This gives the protein CSASPIGTTRGLYNEQFF.

The V gene is TRBV4-1, the J gene TRBJ2-1; D is tentatively TRBD1 or TRBD2 (5 bases each). The ends were cut back, 4 bases at V and 12 bases at J, with 25 bases in the middle. Germline V gene data show CDR1 as MGHRA and CDR2 as YSYEKL. CDR3 length: 16 amino acids. The CDR3 sequence is CASSPWGRTQSYGQFF. CDR3 nucleotide sequence: TGCGCCAGCAGCCCATGGGGCCGGACTCAAAGCTATGGGCAGTTCTTC.

Ten or more counts support this clonotype. V usage is TRBV5-4 and J usage is TRBJ1-4; D may be TRBD1 (6 bases). V gave up 0 bases and J gave up 11 bases, with 29 bases separating them. This CDR3 has 19 amino acids. Germline V lookup: CDR1 SGHNT, CDR2 YYREEE (reference sequence). CDR3 sequence reads: CASSLGAPVADRTQGKLFF. In nucleotides, the CDR3 is TGTGCCAGCAGCTTGGGCGCACCCGTCGCCGACAGGACCCAGGGGAAACTGTTTTTT.

On this clonotype itself: A read error may explain this, as a much larger clone is one base away. This chain uses TRBV7-8 with TRBJ2-7, with D possibly being TRBD2 (6 bases). Germline values: CDR1 SGHVS, CDR2 FQNEAQ. The CDR3 length is 12 residues. The CDR3 sequence is CASSFPTGERYF. The CDR3 DNA is TGTGCCAGCAGCTTCCCGACGGGAGAGCGGTACTTC.

The table lists this clonotype with many counts. The chain is built from TRBV29-1 and TRBJ1-2; D uncertain. This CDR3 spans 13 amino acids. CDR1 SQVTM and CDR2 ANQGSEA come from the germline V gene. The germline V and J ends were trimmed by 7 bases and 5 bases, with 17 bases remaining between them. The DNA of the CDR3 is TGCAGCGCAGACCAGCCGGAATCTTATGGCTACACCTTC. It yields the protein CSADQPESYGYTF. Combining the CDR3 with reference TRBV29-1 and TRBJ1-2 gives the whole variable domain SAVISQKPSRDICQRGTSLTIQCQVDSQVTMMFWYRQQPGQSLTLIATANQGSEATYESGFVIDKFPISRPNLTFSTLTVSNMSPEDSSIYLCSADQPESYGYTFGSGTRLTVV.

This clonotype was seen repeatedly, ten times or more. The chain joins TRBV11-1 to TRBJ2-2, with D hard to call. Germline lookup yields CDR1 SGHAT and CDR2 FQDESV (reference sequence). The CDR3 contains 18 residues. Deletions cut 1 base from V and 0 bases from J, with 15 bases between. The CDR3 sequence is CASSLEGWQATNTGELFF. CDR3 nucleotides: TGTGCCAGCAGCTTAGAGGGATGGCAGGCGACGAACACCGGGGAGCTGTTTTTT.

The count of this clonotype is one. The chain carries TRBV20-1 and TRBJ1-4; D perhaps matches TRBD1 (5 bases). Per germline, CDR1 DFQATT and CDR2 SNEGSKA (reference sequence). The V and J ends lost 3 bases and 7 bases respectively, with 12 bases between them. This CDR3 comprises 13 residues. The CDR3 DNA reads as TGCAGTGCTAGGGACGGGGGATTTGAAAAACTGTTTTTT. It codes for CSARDGGFEKLFF.

As concerns this clonotype: A much more abundant neighbour one base away suggests this may be a read error. The CDR3 here is CASSVEAWAYEQYF. For the CDR3, the DNA is TGTGCCAGCAGCGTAGAGGCCTGGGCGTACGAGCAGTACTTC. The chain couples TRBV9 to TRBJ2-7; no firm D call. Germline V lookup: CDR1 SGDLS, CDR2 YYNGEE. The CDR3 loop spans 14 amino acids. With 0 bases removed from V and 4 bases from J, the gap between germline ends came to 11 bases.